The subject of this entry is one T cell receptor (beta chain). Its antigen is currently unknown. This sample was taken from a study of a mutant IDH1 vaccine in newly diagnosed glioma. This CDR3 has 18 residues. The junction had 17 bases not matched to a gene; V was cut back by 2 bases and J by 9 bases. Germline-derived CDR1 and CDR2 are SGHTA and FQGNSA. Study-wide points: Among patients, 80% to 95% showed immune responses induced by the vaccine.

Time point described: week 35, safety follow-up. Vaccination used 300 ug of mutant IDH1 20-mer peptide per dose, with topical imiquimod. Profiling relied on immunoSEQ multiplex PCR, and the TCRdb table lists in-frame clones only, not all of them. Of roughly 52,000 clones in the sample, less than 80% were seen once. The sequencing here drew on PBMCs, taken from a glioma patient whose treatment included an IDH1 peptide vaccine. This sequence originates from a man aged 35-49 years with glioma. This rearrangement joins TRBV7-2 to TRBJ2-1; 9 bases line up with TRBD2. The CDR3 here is CASSLSFRSSGKRGEQFF. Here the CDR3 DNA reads TGTGCCAGCAGCTTAAGTTTCCGGTCTAGCGGGAAGAGAGGTGAGCAGTTCTTC. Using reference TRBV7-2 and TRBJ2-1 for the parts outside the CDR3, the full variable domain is GAGVSQSPSNKVTEKGKDVELRCDPISGHTALYWYRQSLGQGLEFLIYFQGNSAPDKSGLPSDRFSAERTGGSVSTLTIQRTQQEDSAVYLCASSLSFRSSGKRGEQFFGPGTRLTVL.